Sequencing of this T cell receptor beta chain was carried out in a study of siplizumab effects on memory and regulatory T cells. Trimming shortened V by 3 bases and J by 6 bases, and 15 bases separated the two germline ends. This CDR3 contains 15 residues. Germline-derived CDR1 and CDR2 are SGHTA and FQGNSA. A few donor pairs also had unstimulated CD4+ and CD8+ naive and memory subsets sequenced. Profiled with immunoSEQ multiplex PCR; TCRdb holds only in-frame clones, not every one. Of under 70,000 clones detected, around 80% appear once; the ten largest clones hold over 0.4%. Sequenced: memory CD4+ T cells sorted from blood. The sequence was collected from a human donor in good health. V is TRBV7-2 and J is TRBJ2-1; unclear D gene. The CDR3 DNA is TGTGCCAGCAGCTTCAGCGCGCGGTACCTCAATGAGCAGTTCTTC. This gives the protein CASSFSARYLNEQFF.